This T cell receptor beta chain was sequenced during a study of kidney transplant recipient with SARS-CoV-2 infection (dated by TCRdb to 2020 to 2023). The data were produced on an Illumina MiSeq. The peripheral T cell repertoire was profiled for human TCRbeta genes. Per the original workflow: Differential clonotype abundance was tested with beta-binomial modelling to account for variability over time. Expanded clonotypes were checked against the ImmuneCODE reference database of SARS-CoV-2-associated TCRs and mapped to regions of the viral genome. Additional repertoire analyses examined TRBV gene usage, CDR3 length, CDR3 amino acid overlap between time points, distributions of clonotype abundance, and Jaccard similarity. TCRdb ran its own pipeline on the public reads, namely fastp trimming at Q25 and MiXCR clone calling, and kept in-frame beta chains. Rows matching on CDR3 protein sequence are summarized as one entry with the most common DNA and genes. TCRdb's processing, not the authors' own work, is the source of the V and J calls. In this sample the table shows roughly 230,000 distinct CDR3 sequences, about 30% of which occur a single time. The ten largest make up 7% to 8% of the sample.

The sample's time point label is to be understood as: pre-pandemic baseline sample and day 111 after first positive SARS-CoV-2 test. V is shortened by 0 bases, J by 4 bases, and the region joining them spans 18 bases. The CDR3 contains 17 residues, cysteine and phenylalanine counted. Left in the record is the CDR3 DNA by itself, 51 bases read in frame from the first base. The germline V gene sets CDR1 to MGHRA and CDR2 to YSYEKL. This clonotype was seen a few times. Its antigen has not been determined. Base qualities are not at hand, and no much larger clone is one base apart. Here the sequenced sample was a blood sample, taken at baseline and on roughly day 110 from a kidney transplant recipient. The sequence links TRBV4-1 to TRBJ2-5; perhaps TRBD1 is the D gene, with 8 bases matching. The sequence derives from a male patient in his thirties who had COVID-19 and was a kidney transplant recipient. Following a transplant, some T lymphocytes may have been derived from the graft donor. The CDR3 is CASSQELGQGGGETQYF. The base sequence is TGCGCCAGCAGCCAAGAACTCGGACAGGGAGGGGGAGAGACCCAGTACTTC.